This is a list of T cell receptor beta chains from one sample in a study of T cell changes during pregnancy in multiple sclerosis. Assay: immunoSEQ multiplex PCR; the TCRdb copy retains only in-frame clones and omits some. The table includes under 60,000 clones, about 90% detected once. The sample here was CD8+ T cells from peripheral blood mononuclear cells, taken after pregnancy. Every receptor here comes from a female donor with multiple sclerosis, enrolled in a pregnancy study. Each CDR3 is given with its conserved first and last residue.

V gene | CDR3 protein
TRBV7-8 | CASSLAPTAGYYEKLFF
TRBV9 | CASSSRTGELFF
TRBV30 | CAWNEGEWRTQYF
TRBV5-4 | CASSLSGPYGYTF
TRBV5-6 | CASSHRGNYNSPLHF
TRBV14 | CASSELNTNTGELFF
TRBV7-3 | CASSPPGYTDTQYF
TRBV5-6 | CASSPGGAGNEQFF
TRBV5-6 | CASSLASIHNEQFF
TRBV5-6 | CASSLAKGVVTEAFF
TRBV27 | CASSSWTANTEAFF
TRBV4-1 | CASSQTPAGGPDTQYF
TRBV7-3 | CASSLGRDGTEAFF